This TCR beta chain comes out of a study of shared clonotypes between healthy human individuals. Whole-study context: Three CD4 naive, three CD4 memory, two CD8 naive and one CD8 memory plate were used per donor. General study results and limits: Several donors showed sharing of approximately 5% of naive CD4 clonotypes.

V dropped 3 bases and J dropped 1 base, with 15 bases sitting between them. Germline V gene sequence: CDR1 WSHSY, CDR2 SAAADI. This CDR3 is 16 amino acids long. On this clone: Its antigen is still unknown.

Replicate PCRs run on sorted subsets employed around 200 ng DNA, some 33,000 T cell genomes. Produced via immunoSEQ multiplex PCR; TCRdb's table is partial and in-frame only. The sample contains about 600,000 clones, more than 95% of which appear only once. The chain joins TRBV10-2 to TRBJ1-1, with D hard to call. The sequence derives from a woman aged 30 to 39 in good health. The sequencing sample was made of naive CD4+ T cells sorted from blood. Subset meaning: CD45RA+ positively selected. The CDR3 region has the DNA TGCGCCAGCAGTGATGCCCCCAGGACGGGGAACACTGAAGCTTTCTTT. This encodes CASSDAPRTGNTEAFF.